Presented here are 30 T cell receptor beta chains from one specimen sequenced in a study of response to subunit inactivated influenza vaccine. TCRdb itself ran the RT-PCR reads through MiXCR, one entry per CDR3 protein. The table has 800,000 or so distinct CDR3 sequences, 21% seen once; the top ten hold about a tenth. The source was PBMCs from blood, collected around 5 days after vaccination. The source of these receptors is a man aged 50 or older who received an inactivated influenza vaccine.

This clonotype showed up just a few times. The chain's CDR3 is CASSPRAATTDTQYF. DNA of the CDR3: TGCGCCAGCAGCCCGCGGGCAGCTACCACAGATACGCAGTATTTT. The chain joins TRBV5-1 to TRBJ2-3, with D maybe TRBD2 (5 bases). This CDR3 has 15 amino acids. The germline V gene encodes CDR1 SGHRS and CDR2 YFSETQ. V was pared by 4 bases and J by 2 bases, with 14 bases between.

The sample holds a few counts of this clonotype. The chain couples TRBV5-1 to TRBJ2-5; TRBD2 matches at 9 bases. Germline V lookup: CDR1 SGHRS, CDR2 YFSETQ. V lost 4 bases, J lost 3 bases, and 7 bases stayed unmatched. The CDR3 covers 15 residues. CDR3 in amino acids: CASSQLAGFKETQYF. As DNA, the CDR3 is TGCGCCAGCAGCCAACTAGCGGGTTTTAAAGAGACCCAGTACTTC.

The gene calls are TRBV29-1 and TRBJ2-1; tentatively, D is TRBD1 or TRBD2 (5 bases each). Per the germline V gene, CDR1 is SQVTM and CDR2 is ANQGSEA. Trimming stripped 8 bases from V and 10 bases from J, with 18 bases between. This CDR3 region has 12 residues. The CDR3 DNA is TGCAGCACCGAAGAGGGGTACCAGGAGCAGTTCTTC. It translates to CSTEEGYQEQFF.

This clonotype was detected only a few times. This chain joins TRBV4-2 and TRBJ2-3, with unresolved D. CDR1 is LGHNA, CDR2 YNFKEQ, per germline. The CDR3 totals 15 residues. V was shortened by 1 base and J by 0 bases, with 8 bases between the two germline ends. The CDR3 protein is CASSQGSSSTDTQYF. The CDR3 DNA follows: TGTGCCAGCAGCCAAGGGAGTTCTAGCACAGATACGCAGTATTTT.

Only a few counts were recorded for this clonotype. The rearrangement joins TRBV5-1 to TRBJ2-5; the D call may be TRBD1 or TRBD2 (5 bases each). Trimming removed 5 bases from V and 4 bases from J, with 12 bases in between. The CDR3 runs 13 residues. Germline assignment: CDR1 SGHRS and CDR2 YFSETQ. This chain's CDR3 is CASSAGGGETQYF. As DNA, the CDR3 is TGCGCCAGCAGTGCCGGTGGGGGAGAGACCCAGTACTTC.

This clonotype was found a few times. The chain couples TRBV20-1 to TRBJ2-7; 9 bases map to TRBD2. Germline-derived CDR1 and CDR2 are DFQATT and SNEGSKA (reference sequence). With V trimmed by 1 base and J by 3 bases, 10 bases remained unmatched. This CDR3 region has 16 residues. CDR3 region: CSARGQVGGRDYEQYF. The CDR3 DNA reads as TGCAGTGCTAGAGGTCAAGTTGGCGGGAGGGACTACGAGCAGTACTTC.

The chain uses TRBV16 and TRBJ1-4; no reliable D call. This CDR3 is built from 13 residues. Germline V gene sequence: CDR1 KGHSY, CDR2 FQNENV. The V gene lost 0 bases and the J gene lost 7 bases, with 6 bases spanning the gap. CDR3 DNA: TGTGCCAGCAGCCAATCGGTCCCTGAAAAACTGTTTTTT. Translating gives CASSQSVPEKLFF.

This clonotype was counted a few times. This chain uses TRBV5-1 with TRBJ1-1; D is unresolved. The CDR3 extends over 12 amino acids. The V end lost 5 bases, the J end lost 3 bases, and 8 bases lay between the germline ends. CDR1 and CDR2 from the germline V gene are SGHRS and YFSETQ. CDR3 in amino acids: CASRPDDTEAFF. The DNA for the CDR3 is TGCGCCAGCAGACCCGACGACACTGAAGCTTTCTTT.

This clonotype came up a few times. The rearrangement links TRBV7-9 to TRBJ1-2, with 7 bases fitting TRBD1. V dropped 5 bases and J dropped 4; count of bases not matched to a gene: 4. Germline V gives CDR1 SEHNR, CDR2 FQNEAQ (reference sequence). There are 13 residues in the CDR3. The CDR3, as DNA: TGTGCCAGCAGCCAGACAGGGAGCTATGGCTACACCTTC. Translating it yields CASSQTGSYGYTF.

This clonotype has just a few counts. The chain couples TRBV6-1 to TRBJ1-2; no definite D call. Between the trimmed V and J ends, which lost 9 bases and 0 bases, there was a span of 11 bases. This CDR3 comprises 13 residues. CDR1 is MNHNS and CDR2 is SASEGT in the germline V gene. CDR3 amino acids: CASWTGANYGYTF. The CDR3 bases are TGTGCCAGTTGGACGGGAGCTAACTATGGCTACACCTTC.

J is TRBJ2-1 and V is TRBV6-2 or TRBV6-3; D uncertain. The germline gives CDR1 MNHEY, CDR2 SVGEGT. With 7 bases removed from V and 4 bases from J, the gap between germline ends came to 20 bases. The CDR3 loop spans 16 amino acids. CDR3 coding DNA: TGTGCCAGCACCGACGGTACTCTAACACTGTACAATGAGCAGTTCTTC. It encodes CASTDGTLTLYNEQFF.

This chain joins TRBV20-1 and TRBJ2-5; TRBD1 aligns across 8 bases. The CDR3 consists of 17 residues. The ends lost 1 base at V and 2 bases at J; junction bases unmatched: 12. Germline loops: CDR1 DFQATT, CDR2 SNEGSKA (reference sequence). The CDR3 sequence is CSARGGGGQGSQETQYF. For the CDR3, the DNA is TGCAGTGCTAGAGGGGGAGGCGGACAGGGATCTCAAGAGACCCAGTACTTC.

The CDR3 nucleotides are TGTGCCAGCAGCACCGGGACAGGGAATTCACCCCTCCACTTT. Its protein product is CASSTGTGNSPLHF. V and J are TRBV6-1 and TRBJ1-6, with TRBD1 matching over 9 bases. The trim removed 6 bases at V and 7 bases at J, leaving 4 bases unmatched. Germline values: CDR1 MNHNS, CDR2 SASEGT. This CDR3 has 14 residues.

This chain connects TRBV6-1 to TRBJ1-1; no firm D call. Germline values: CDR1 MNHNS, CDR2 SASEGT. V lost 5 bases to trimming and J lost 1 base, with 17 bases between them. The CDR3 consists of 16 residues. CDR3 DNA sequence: TGTGCCAGCAGTCCCCCCCGGAGGGAGCGGAACACTGAAGCTTTCTTT. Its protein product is CASSPPRRERNTEAFF.

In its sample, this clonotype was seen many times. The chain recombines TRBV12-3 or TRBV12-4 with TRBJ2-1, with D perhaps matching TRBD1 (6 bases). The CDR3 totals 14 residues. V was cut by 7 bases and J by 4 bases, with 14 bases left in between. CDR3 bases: TGTGCCAGCACCACGACAGGATTTTACAATGAGCAGTTCTTC. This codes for CASTTTGFYNEQFF.

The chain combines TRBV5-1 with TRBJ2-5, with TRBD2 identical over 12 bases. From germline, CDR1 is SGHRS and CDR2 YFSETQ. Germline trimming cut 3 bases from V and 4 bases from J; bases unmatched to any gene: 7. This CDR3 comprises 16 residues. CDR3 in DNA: TGCGCCAGCAGCTCCAAGACTAGCGGGAGTTTAGAGACCCAGTACTTC. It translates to CASSSKTSGSLETQYF.

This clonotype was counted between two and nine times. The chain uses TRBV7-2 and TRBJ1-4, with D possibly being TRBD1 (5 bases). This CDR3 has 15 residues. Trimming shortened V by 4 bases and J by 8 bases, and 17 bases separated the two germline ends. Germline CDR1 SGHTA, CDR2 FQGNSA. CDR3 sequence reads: CASSSASGAGEKLFF. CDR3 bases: TGTGCCAGCAGCTCTGCCTCCGGGGCGGGAGAAAAACTGTTTTTT.

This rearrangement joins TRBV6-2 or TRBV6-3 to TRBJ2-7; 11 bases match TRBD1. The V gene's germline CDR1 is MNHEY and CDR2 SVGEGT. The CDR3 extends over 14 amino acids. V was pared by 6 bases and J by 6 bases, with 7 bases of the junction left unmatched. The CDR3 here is CASSSGTGGLEQYF. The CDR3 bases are TGTGCCAGCAGCTCCGGGACAGGGGGACTCGAGCAGTACTTC.

CDR3 bases: TGTGCCAGCAGTTTAGAACGGGGTAGCAATCAGCCCCAGCATTTT. Its protein is CASSLERGSNQPQHF. The rearrangement joins TRBV12-3 or TRBV12-4 to TRBJ1-5; no firm D call. This CDR3 has 15 residues. V lost 1 base, J lost 0 bases, and 7 bases lay in between.

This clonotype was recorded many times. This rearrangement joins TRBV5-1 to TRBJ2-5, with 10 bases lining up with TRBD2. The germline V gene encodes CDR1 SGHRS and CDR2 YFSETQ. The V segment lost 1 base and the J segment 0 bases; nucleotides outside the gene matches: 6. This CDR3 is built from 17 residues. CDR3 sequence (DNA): TGCGCCAGCAGCTTGACCAGCGGGAGGGAGTACCAAGAGACCCAGTACTTC. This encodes CASSLTSGREYQETQYF.

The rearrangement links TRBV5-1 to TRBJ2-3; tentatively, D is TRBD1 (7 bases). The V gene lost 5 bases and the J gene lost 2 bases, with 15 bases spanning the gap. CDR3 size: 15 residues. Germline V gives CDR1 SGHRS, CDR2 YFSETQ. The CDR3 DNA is TGCGCCAGCAGTCGCCAGGGGGGCTACACAGATACGCAGTATTTT. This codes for CASSRQGGYTDTQYF.

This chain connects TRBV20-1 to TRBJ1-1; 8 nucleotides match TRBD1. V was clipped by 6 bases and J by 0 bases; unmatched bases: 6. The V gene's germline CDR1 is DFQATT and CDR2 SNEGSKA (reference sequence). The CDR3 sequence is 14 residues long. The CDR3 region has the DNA TGCAGTGCCCCTCGGACAGGGTTGAACACTGAAGCTTTCTTT. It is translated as CSAPRTGLNTEAFF.

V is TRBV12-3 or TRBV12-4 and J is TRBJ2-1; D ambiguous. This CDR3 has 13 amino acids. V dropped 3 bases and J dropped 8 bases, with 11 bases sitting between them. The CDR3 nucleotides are TGTGCCAGCAGTTTGTCTAACCGGGATGAGCAGTTCTTC. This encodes CASSLSNRDEQFF.

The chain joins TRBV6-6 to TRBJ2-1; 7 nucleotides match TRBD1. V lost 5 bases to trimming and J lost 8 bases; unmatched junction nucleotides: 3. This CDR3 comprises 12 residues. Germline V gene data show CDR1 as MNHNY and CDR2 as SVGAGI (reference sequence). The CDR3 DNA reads TGTGCCAGCAGTACGACAGGGCATGAGCAGTTCTTC. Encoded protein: CASSTTGHEQFF.

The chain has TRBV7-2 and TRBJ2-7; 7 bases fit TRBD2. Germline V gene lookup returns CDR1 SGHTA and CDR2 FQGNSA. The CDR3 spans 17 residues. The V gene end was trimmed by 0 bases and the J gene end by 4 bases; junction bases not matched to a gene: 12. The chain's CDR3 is CASSLAAPLAGAYEQYF. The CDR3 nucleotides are TGTGCCAGCAGCTTAGCTGCCCCCCTCGCGGGAGCTTACGAGCAGTACTTC.

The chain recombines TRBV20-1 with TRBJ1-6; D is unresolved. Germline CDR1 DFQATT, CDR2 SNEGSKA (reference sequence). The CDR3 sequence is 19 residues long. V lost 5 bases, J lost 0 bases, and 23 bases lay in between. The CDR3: CSASQTPYITSSYNSPLHF. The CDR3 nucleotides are TGCAGTGCTTCCCAGACACCGTATATTACAAGCTCCTATAATTCACCCCTCCACTTT.

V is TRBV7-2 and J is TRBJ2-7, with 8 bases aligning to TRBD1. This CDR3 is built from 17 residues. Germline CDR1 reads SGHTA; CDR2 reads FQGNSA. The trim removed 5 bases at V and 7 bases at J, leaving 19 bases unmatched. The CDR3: CASSPSSGGRGLGEQYF. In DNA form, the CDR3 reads TGTGCCAGCAGCCCTAGTTCAGGGGGCCGAGGCCTTGGAGAGCAGTACTTC.

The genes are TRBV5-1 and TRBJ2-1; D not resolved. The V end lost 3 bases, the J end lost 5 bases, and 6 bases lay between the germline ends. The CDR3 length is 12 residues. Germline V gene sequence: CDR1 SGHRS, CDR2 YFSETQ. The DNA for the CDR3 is TGCGCCAGCAGCTGGAACAACAATGAGCAGTTCTTC. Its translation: CASSWNNNEQFF.

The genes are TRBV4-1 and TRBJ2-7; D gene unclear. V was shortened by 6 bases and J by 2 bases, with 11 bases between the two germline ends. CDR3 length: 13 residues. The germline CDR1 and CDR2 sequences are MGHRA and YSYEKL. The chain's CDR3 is CASSRIDPYEQYF. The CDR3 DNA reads TGCGCCAGCAGTCGGATCGATCCCTACGAGCAGTACTTC.

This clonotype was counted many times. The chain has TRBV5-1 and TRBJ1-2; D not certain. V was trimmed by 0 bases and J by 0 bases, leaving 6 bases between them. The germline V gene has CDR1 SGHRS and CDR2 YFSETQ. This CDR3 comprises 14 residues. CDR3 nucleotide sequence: TGCGCCAGCAGCTTGGGGGCAGCTAACTATGGCTACACCTTC. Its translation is CASSLGAANYGYTF. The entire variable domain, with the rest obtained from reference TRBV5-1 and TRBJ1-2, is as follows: KAGVTQTPRYLIKTRGQQVTLSCSPISGHRSVSWYQQTPGQGLQFLFEYFSETQRNKGNFPGRFSGRQFSNSRSEMNVSTLELGDSALYLCASSLGAANYGYTFGSGTRLTVV.